This T cell receptor beta chain was profiled in a study of cytomegalovirus exposure and HLA in healthy donors. The PCR made use of 60 Vbeta and 13 Jbeta primers. The table came from immunoSEQ multiplex PCR; TCRdb's copy has only in-frame clones and leaves some out. The data contain about 140,000 clones, approximately 80% of them seen just once; the ten biggest clones take up under 15%. Points from the study as a whole: The study put 150 or so TCR beta chains on its list as cytomegalovirus-associated. Sequencing artifact likely explains a cluster of highly shared sequence variants. A missense DCLRE1C variant was associated with V- and J-gene trimming of TCR beta chains in a later analysis, and an independent cohort replicated the association. A few V segments could not be told apart, such as TRBV6-2 and TRBV6-3, and were left out.

With regard to this clone: Its antigen is unidentified.

Germline trimming cut 7 bases from V and 0 bases from J; bases unmatched to any gene: 7. This CDR3 is built from 16 residues. Looked up from germline, CDR1 is WNHNN and CDR2 is SYGVQD (reference sequence). The chain joins TRBV10-1 to TRBJ2-3; 10 bases map to TRBD2. The material sequenced was PBMCs. This TCR was sampled from a middle-aged woman in good health and CMV-seronegative. CDR3 residues: CASTLAGSLSTDTQYF. The DNA of the CDR3 is TGCGCCAGCACACTAGCGGGAAGCCTCAGCACAGATACGCAGTATTTT.